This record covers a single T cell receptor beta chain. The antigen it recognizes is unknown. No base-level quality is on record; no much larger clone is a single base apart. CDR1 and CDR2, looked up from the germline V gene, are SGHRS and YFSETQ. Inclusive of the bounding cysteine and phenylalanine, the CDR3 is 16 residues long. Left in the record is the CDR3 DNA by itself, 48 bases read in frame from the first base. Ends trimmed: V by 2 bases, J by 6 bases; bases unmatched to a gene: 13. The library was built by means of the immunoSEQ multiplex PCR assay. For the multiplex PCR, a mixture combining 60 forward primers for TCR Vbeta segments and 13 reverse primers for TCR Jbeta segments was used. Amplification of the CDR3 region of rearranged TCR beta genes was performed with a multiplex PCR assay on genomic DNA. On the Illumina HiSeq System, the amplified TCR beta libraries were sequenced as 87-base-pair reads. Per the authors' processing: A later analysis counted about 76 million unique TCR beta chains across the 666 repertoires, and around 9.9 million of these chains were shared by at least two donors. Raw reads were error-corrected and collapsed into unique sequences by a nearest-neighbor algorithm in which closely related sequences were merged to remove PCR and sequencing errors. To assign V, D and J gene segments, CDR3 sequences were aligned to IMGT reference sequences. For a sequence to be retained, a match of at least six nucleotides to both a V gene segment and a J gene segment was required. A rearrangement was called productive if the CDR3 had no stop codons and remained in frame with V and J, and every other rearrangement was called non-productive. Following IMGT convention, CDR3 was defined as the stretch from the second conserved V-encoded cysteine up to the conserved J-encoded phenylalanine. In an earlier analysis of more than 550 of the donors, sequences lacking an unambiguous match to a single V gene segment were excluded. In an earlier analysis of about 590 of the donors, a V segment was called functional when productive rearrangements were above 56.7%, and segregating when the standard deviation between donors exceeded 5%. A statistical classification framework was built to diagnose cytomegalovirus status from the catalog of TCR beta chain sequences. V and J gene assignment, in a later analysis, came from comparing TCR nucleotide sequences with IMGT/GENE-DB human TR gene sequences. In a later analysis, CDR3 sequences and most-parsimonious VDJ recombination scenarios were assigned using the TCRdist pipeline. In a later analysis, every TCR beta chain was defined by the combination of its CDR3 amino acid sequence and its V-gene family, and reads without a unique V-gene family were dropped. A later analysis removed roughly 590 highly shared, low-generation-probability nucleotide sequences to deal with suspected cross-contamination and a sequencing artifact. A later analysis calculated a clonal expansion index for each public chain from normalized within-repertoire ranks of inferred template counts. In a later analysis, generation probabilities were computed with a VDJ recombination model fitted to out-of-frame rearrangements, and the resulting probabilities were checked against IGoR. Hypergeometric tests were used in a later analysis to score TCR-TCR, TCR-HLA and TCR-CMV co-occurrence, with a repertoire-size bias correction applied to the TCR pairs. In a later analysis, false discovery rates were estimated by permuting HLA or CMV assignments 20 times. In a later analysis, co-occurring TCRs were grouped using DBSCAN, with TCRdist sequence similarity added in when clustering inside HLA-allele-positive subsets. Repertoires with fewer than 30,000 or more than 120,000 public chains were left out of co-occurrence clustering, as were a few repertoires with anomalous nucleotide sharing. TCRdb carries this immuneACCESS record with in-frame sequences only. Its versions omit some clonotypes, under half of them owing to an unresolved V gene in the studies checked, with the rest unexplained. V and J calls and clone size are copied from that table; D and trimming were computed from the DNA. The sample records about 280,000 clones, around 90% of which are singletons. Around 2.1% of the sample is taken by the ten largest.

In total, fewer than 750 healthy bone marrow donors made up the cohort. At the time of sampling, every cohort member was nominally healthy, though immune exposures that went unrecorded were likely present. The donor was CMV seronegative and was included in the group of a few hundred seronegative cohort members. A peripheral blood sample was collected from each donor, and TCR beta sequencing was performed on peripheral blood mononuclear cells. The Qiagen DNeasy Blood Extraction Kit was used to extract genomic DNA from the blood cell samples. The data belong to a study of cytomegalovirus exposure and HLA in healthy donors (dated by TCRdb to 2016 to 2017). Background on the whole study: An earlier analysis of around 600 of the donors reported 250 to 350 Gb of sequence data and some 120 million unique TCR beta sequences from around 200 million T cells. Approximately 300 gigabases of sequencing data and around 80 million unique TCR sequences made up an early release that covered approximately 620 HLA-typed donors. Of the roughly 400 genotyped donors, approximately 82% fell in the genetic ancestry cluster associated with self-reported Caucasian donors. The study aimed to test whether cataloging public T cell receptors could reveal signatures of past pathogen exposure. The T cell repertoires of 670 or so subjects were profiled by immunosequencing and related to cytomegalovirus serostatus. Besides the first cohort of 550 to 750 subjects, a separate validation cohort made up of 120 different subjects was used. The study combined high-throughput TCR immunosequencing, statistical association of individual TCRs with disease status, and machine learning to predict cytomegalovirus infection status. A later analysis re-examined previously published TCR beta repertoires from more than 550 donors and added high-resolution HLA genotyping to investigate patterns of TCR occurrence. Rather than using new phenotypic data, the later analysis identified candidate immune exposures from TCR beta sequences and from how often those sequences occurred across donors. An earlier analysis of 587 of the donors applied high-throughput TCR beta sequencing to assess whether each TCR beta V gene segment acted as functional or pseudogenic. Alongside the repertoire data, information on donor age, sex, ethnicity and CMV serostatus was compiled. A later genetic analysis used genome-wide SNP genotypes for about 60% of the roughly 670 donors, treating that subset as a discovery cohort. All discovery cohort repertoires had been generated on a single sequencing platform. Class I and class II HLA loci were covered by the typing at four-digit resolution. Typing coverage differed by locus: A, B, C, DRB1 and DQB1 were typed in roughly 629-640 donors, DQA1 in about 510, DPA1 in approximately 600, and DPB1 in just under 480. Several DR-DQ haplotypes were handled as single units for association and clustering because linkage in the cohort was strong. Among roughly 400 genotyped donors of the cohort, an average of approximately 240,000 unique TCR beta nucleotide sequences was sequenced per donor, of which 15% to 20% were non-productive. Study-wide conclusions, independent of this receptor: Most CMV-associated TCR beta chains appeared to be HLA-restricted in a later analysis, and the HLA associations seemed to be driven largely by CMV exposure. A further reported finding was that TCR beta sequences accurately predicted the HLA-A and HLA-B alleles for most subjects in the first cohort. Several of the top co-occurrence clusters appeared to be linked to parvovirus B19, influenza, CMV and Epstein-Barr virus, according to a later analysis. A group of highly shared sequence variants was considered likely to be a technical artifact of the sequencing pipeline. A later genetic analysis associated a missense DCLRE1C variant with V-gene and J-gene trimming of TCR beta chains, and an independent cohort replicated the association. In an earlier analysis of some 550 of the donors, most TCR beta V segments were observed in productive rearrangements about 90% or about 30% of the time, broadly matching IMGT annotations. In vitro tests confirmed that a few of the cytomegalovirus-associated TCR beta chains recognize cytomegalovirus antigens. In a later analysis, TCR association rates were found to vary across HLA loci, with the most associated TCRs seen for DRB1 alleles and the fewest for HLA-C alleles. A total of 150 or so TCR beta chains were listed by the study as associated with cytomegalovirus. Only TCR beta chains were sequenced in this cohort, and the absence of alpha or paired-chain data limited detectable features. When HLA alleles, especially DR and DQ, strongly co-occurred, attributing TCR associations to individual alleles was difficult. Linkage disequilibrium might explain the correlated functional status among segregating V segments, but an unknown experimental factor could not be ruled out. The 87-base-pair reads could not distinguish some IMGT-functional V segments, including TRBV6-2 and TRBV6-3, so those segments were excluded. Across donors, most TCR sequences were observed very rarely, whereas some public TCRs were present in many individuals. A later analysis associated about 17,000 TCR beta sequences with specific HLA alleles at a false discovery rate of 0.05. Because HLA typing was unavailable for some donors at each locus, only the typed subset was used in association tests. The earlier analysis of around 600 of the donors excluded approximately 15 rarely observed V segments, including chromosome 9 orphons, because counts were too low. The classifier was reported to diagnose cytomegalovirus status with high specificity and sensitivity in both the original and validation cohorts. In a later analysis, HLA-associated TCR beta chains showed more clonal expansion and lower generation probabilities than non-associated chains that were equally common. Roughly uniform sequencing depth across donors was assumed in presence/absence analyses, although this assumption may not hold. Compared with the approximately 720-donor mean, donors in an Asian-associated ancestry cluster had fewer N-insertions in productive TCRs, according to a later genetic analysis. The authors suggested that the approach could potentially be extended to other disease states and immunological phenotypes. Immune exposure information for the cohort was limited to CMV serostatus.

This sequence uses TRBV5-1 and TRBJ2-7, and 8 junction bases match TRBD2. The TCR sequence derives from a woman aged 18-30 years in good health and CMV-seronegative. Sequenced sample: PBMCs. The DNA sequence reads TGCGCCAGCAGCTTCACCTTAGCGGGGTCGGCACCCGAGCAGTACTTC. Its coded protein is CASSFTLAGSAPEQYF.